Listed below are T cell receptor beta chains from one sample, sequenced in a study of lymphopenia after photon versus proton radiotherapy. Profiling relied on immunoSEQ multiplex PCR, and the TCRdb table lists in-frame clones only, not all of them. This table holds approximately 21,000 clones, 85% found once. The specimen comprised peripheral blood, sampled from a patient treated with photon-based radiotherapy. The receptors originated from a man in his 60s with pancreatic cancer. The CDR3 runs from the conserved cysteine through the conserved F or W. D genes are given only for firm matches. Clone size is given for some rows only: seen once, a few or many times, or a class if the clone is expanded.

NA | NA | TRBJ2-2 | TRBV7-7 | TGTGCTAGCAGCCGGGACGACGGGGAGCTGTTTTTT | CASSRDDGELFF
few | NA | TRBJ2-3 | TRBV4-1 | TGCGCCAGCAGCCAAGGGGCGGTTCCTAGCACAGATACGCAGTATTTT | CASSQGAVPSTDTQYF
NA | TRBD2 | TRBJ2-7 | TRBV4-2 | TGTGCCAGCAGCCCTCGAAAGGGACTAGCGGGGTACGAGCAGTACTTC | CASSPRKGLAGYEQYF
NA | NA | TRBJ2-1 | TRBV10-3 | TGTGCCATCAGTGAGTCAACCCCGGGTGAGCAGTTCTTC | CAISESTPGEQFF
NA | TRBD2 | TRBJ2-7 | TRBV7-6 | TGTGCCAGCAGCTTAGCTAGCGGGGGGACATACGAGCAGTACTTC | CASSLASGGTYEQYF
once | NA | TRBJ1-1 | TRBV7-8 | TGTGCCAGCAGCTTAGGGGCCAGGGCGAACACTGAAGCTTTCTTT | CASSLGARANTEAFF
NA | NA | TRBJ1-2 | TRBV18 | TGTGCCAGCTCACCGACTACAGGGAACTATGGCTACACCTTC | CASSPTTGNYGYTF
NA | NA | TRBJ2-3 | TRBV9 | TGTGCCAGCAGCGTAGGGATTGTGACTTTCACAGATACGCAGTATTTT | CASSVGIVTFTDTQYF
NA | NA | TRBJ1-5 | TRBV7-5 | TGTGCCAGCAGCCCGAATTATAGCAATCAGCCCCAGCATTTT | CASSPNYSNQPQHF
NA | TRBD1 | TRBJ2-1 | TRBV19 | TGTGCCAGTAGTATAGGTGGACAGGGGGCAAATGAGCAGTTCTTC | CASSIGGQGANEQFF
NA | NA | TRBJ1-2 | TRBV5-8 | TGTGCCAGCACCCATACAGGGATTGGCTACACCTTC | CASTHTGIGYTF
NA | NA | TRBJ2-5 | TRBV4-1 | NA | CASSQEGSSGRVTQYF
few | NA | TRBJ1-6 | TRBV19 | TGTGCCAGCTTCGGGAGGGAGCGTAATTCACCCCTCCACTTT | CASFGRERNSPLHF
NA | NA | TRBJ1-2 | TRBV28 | TGTGCCAGCAGTTTAGGCCAGCGAGGGCGAAACTATGGCTACACCTTC | CASSLGQRGRNYGYTF
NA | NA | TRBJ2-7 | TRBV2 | TGTGCCACCCAGTATTACCCCTACGAGCAGTACTTC | CATQYYPYEQYF
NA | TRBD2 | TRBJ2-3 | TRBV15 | TGTGCCACCAGCAGAGGAAGCGGGGGTGGGGCAGATACGCAGTATTTT | CATSRGSGGGADTQYF
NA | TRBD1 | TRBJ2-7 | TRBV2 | TGTGCCAGCAGTGAGGACAGGGTGTACGAGCAGTACTTC | CASSEDRVYEQYF
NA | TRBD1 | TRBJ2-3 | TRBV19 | TGTGCCAGTAGTATAGGTGGTTGGGACAGGGGATACCTCGAGGTAAATACGCAGTATTTT | CASSIGGWDRGYLEVNTQYF
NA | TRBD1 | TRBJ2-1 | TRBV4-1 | TGCGCCAGCAGCCAGGGACAGGTCACCTACAATGAGCAGTTCTTC | CASSQGQVTYNEQFF
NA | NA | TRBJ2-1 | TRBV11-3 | TGTGCCAGCAGCTTAAGGAGTGGGCGGGGCTCCTACAATGAGCAGTTCTTC | CASSLRSGRGSYNEQFF
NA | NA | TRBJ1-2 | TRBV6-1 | TGTGCCAGTAAGGGGGACATACCATACCTGGGGGGCTACACCTTC | CASKGDIPYLGGYTF
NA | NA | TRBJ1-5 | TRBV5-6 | TGTGCCAGCAGCTTAGGCAATCAGCCCCAGCATTTT | CASSLGNQPQHF
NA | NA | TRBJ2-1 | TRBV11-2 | TGTGCCAGCAGCCTCACGGAAACTTACAATGAGCAGTTCTTC | CASSLTETYNEQFF
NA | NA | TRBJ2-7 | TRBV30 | TGTGCCTGGAGTGTACGTTACGAGCAGTACTTC | CAWSVRYEQYF
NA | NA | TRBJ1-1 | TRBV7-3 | TGTGCCAGCAGCTTACAGGGGAACACTGAAGCTTTCTTT | CASSLQGNTEAFF
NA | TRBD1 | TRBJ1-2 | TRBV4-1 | TGCGCCAGCAGCCCTATGACAGGGGTGAACTATGGCTACACCTTC | CASSPMTGVNYGYTF
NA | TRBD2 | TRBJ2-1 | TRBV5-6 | TGTGCCAGCAGCCCCCGACTAGCGGGGGGGCTATACAATGAGCAGTTCTTC | CASSPRLAGGLYNEQFF
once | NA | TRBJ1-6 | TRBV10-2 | TGCGCCAGCAGTCCCGACAGCTTCCTCAGGAGCTCCTATAATTCACCCCTCCACTTT | CASSPDSFLRSSYNSPLHF
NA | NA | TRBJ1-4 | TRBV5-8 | TGTGCCAGCAGCTTGGCTTCGGCTGCAACTAATGAAAAACTGTTTTTT | CASSLASAATNEKLFF
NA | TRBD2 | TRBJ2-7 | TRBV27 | TGTGCCAGCAGTCTTCTAGCGGGCAGGGCGGTGGACGAGCAGTACTTC | CASSLLAGRAVDEQYF
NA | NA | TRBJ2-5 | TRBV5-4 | TGTGCCAGCAGCTTCGGGTCAACGGGCCAAGAGACCCAGTACTTC | CASSFGSTGQETQYF
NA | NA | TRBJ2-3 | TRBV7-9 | TGTGCCAGCAGCTTCCGAGGGGATACGCAGTATTTT | CASSFRGDTQYF
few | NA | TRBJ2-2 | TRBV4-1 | TGCGCCAGCAGCCAACTAGCGTCACTCACCGGGGAGCTGTTTTTT | CASSQLASLTGELFF
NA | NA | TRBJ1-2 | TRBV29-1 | TGCAGCGTTGAAGACTCACGTTGGGGTCGCTACACCTTC | CSVEDSRWGRYTF
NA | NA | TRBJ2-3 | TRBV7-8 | TGTGCCAGCAGCTTAGAATTGTGGGTGAGCACAGATACGCAGTATTTT | CASSLELWVSTDTQYF
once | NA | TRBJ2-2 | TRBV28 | TGTGCCGGCAGTTTAGACAGCCTAAAGAACACCGGGGAGCTGTTTTTT | CAGSLDSLKNTGELFF
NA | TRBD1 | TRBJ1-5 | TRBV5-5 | TGTGCCAGCAGCCTACAGGGGGAGGAGCAGCCCCAGCATTTT | CASSLQGEEQPQHF
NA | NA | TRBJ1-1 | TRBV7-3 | TGTGCCAGCTTCTCGGGGCAATCCATGAACACTGAAGCTTTCTTT | CASFSGQSMNTEAFF
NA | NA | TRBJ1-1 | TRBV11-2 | TGTGCCAGCAGCTTACTAGGAGAAGCTTTCTTT | CASSLLGEAFF
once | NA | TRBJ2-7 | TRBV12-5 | TGTGCTAGTGGTTTGGTATTAGGCGTCTCAGTTTTCGAGCAGTACTTC | CASGLVLGVSVFEQYF